This passage covers 19 T cell receptor beta chains from one sample sequenced in a study of CXCR3-negative and CXCR3-positive naive CD8 T cells. Study findings and constraints: Researchers report that CXCR3-positive naive cells carry more hydrophobic TRB CDR3s than CXCR3-negative naive cells.

It was by 5' RACE with UMI labels that the TRB cDNA libraries were prepared. TCRdb reprocessed the 5' RACE reads, keeping one entry per CDR3 protein, no DNA. The sample's table shows about 6,700 distinct CDR3 sequences. No antigens are known for them. Sequencing used naive CXCR3+ CD8+ T cells from blood. Regarding subset: CD45RO-CCR7+CD27+CD95- naive CD8+ T cells expressing CXCR3 (TNR3+). These receptors came from a human donor in good health. Some clones in this sample may be carry-over from other donors' samples.

CDR3 loop: CSATDWGNSYEQYF. V usage is TRBV20-1 and J usage is TRBJ2-7; without DNA, the TCRdb call of TRBD1 cannot be checked. The CDR3 is 14 amino acids. Germline CDR1 DFQATT, CDR2 SNEGSKA (reference sequence).

V and J are TRBV30 and TRBJ2-7. Germline values: CDR1 GTSNPN, CDR2 SVGIG (reference sequence). This CDR3 comprises 13 residues. CDR3 loop: CAWSRTVLSEQYF.

The rearrangement uses TRBV6-6 and TRBJ1-2. The CDR3 has 13 residues. Germline V gene data show CDR1 as MNHNY and CDR2 as SVGAGI (reference sequence). CDR3 sequence: CASSYPGDYGYTF.

V gene TRBV9 combines with J gene TRBJ2-7. From germline, CDR1 is SGDLS and CDR2 YYNGEE. The CDR3 consists of 13 residues. The CDR3 is CASSVDSSYEQYF. Full variable domain (outside the CDR3, taken from reference TRBV9 and TRBJ2-7): DSGVTQTPKHLITATGQRVTLRCSPRSGDLSVYWYQQSLDQGLQFLIQYYNGEERAKGNILERFSAQQFPDLHSELNLSSLELGDSALYFCASSVDSSYEQYFGPGTRLTVT.

This sequence joins TRBV4-1 and TRBJ2-1; the TCRdb call, TRBD1, lacks DNA for checking. Germline V gene data show CDR1 as MGHRA and CDR2 as YSYEKL. The CDR3 is 17 residues long. This chain's CDR3 is CASSQEVGQPYYNEQFF.

According to its frequency, this clonotype is medium-sized. The chain combines TRBV7-2 with TRBJ2-7; absent DNA, TCRdb's TRBD1 call cannot be checked. Germline lookup yields CDR1 SGHTA and CDR2 FQGNSA. CDR3 length: 14 amino acids. The CDR3 reads CASSGTGQGYEQYF.

The chain is built from TRBV18 and TRBJ1-2; TCRdb indicates TRBD1, and absent DNA this call remains unverified. The CDR3 consists of 15 residues. Per the germline V gene, CDR1 is KGHSH and CDR2 is LQKENI. This CDR3 reads CASSPPTGANYGYTF. The variable domain in full, completed from reference TRBV18 and TRBJ1-2, reads NAGVMQNPRHLVRRRGQEARLRCSPMKGHSHVYWYRQLPEEGLKFMVYLQKENIIDESGMPKERFSAEFPKEGPSILRIQQVVRGDSAAYFCASSPPTGANYGYTFGSGTRLTVV.

The chain has TRBV28 and TRBJ2-1; TCRdb's D gene call, TRBD1, goes unchecked for lack of DNA. The CDR3 is made up of 17 amino acids. In germline, CDR1 is MDHEN, CDR2 SYDVKM. CDR3 loop: CASSVREFWGRNNEQFF.

This chain uses TRBV4-2 with TRBJ2-3; TCRdb indicates TRBD2, and absent DNA this call remains unverified. Germline V CDR1 and CDR2: LGHNA, YNFKEQ. This CDR3 has 13 residues. CDR3 sequence: CASSQVRDSEMYF.

This clonotype is identified as medium-sized (0.01 to 0.1%) from frequency. V gene TRBV5-1 combines with J gene TRBJ2-7. The CDR3 consists of 15 residues. The germline gives CDR1 SGHRS, CDR2 YFSETQ. CDR3 loop: CASSLHSQISYEQYF.

J is TRBJ2-3 and V is TRBV11-2; TCRdb's D call, TRBD1, is unchecked because there is no DNA. CDR1 and CDR2 (germline): SGHAT, FQNNGV. This CDR3 spans 13 amino acids. The CDR3 protein is CASTPGSTDTQYF.

Frequency places this clonotype as medium-sized (0.01 to 0.1%). This chain links TRBV6-2 or TRBV6-3 with TRBJ2-1; TCRdb outputs TRBD1, but without DNA this stays unchecked. Looked up from germline, CDR1 is MNHEY and CDR2 is SVGEGT. This CDR3 is built from 16 residues. CDR3 sequence reads: CASSPPRPRSYNEQFF.

This clonotype is deemed medium-sized by its frequency. This chain links TRBV7-8 with TRBJ2-2. Germline V gene sequence: CDR1 SGHVS, CDR2 FQNEAQ. CDR3 length: 12 residues. CDR3 amino acids: CASSFLGGELFF.

Frequency places this clonotype as medium-sized. The J gene is TRBJ2-1, the V gene TRBV29-1; no DNA is available, so the TRBD2 call from TCRdb remains unchecked. The germline V gene has CDR1 SQVTM and CDR2 ANQGSEA. The CDR3 runs 15 residues. CDR3 loop: CSVETSGRAYNEQFF.

The chain links TRBV2 to TRBJ2-3; TCRdb's D call, TRBD2, is unchecked because there is no DNA. Germline CDR1 reads SNHLY; CDR2 reads FYNNEI. This CDR3 has 15 amino acids. The CDR3 spells CASRQTSGRTDTQYF.

CDR3 sequence reads: CASSQEVRRNTEAFF. This chain connects TRBV14 to TRBJ1-1. The CDR3 consists of 15 residues. Germline V gives CDR1 SGHDN, CDR2 FVKESK.

The gene calls are TRBV19 and TRBJ2-7; as DNA is missing, the TRBD1 call by TCRdb cannot be tested. The CDR3 extends over 15 amino acids. Germline CDR1 LNHDA, CDR2 SQIVND (reference sequence). The chain's CDR3 is CASRPTLGAVYEQYF.

The rearrangement uses TRBV7-9 and TRBJ1-1; TCRdb indicates TRBD1, and absent DNA this call remains unverified. Germline CDR1 SEHNR, CDR2 FQNEAQ (reference sequence). The CDR3 contains 15 residues. The CDR3 spells CASSLMTEMNTEAFF.

By frequency, this clonotype is medium-sized (0.01 to 0.1%). This chain links TRBV7-9 with TRBJ2-1; TCRdb's D gene call, TRBD1, goes unchecked for lack of DNA. The germline gives CDR1 SEHNR, CDR2 FQNEAQ (reference sequence). This CDR3 is built from 14 residues. The CDR3 loop reads CASSLGPPHDTQFF. Complete variable domain (other parts from reference TRBV7-9 and TRBJ2-1): DTGVSQNPRHKITKRGQNVTFRCDPISEHNRLYWYRQTLGQGPEFLTYFQNEAQLEKSRLLSDRFSAERPKGSFSTLEIQRTEQGDSAMYLCASSLGPPHDTQFFGPGTRLTVL.